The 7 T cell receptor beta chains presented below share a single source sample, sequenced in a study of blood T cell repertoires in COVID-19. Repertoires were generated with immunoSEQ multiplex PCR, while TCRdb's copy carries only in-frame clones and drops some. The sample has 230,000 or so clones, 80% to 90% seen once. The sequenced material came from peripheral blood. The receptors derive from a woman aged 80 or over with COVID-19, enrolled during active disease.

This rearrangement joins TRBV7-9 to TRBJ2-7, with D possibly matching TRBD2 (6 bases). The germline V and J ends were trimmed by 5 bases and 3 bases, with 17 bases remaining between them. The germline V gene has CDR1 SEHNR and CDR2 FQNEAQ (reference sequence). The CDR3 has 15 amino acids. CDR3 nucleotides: TGTGCCAGCAGCCGGGGACTCGCCCACCGCTACGAGCAGTACTTC. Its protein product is CASSRGLAHRYEQYF.

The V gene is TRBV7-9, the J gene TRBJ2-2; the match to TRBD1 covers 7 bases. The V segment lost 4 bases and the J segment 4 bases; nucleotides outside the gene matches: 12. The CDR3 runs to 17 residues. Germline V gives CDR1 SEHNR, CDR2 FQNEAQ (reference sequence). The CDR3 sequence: CASSSSSQGVITGELFF. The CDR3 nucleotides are TGTGCCAGCAGCTCCTCTTCTCAGGGGGTTATCACCGGGGAGCTGTTTTTT.

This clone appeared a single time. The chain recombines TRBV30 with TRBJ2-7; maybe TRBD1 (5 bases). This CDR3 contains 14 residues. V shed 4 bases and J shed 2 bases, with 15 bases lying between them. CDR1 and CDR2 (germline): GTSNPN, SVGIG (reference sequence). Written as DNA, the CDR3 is TGTGCCTGGACGAAGACAGAAACGACCTACGAGCAGTACTTC. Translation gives CAWTKTETTYEQYF.

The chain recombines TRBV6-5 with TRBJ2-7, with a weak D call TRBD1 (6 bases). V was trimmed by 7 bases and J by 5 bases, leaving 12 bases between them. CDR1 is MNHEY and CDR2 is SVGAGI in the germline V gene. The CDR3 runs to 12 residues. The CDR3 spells CASNTGTNEQYF. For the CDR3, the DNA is TGTGCCAGCAACACAGGGACAAACGAGCAGTACTTC.

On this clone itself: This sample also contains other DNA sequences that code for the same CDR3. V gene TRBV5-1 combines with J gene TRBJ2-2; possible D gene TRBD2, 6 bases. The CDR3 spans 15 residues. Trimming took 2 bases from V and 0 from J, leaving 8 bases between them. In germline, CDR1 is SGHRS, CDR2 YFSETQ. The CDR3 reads CASSLPGANTGELFF. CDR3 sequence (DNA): TGCGCCAGCAGCTTACCGGGAGCGAACACCGGGGAGCTGTTTTTT.

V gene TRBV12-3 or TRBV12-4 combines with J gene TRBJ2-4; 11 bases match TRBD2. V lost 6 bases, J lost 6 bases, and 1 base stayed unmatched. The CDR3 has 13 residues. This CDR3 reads CASSLAGGNIQYF. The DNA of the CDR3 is TGTGCCAGCAGCCTAGCGGGGGGAAACATTCAGTACTTC.

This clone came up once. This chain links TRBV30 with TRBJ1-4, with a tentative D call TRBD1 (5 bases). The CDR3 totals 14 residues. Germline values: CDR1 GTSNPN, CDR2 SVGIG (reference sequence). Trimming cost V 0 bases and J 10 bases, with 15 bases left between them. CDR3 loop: CAWSVSRGGGKLFF. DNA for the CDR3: TGTGCCTGGAGTGTATCAAGGGGCGGGGGAAAACTGTTTTTT.